These 22 T cell receptor beta chains were all obtained from the same sample, sequenced in a study of blood T cells in healthy people across ages. Using a J-beta primer mix together with a sample-barcoded 5' primer, a second PCR was run for about 7 to 12 cycles. TCRdb redid the calling of the 5' RACE reads with MiXCR, one entry per CDR3 protein. Of 750,000 to 950,000 distinct CDR3 sequences detected, roughly 25% appear once; the ten largest clones hold roughly 3.1%. Another study also made use of these data, one on T cells of mothers and their children.

Sequencing used blood. These receptors all come from a boy younger than 18 in good health.

The V call is TRBV5-5, the J call TRBJ1-1; D is undetermined. This CDR3 is 13 amino acids long. Germline V gene lookup returns CDR1 SGHKS and CDR2 YYEKEE (reference sequence). The V gene lost 3 bases and the J gene lost 1 base, with 7 bases spanning the gap. CDR3 sequence reads: CASSSQANTEAFF. DNA for the CDR3: TGTGCCAGCAGCTCGCAAGCGAACACTGAAGCTTTCTTT.

This chain links TRBV3-1 with TRBJ2-5; perhaps TRBD2 as D (6 bases). CDR1 is LGHDT, CDR2 YNNKEL, per germline (reference sequence). CDR3 length: 17 amino acids. Trimming shortened V by 4 bases and J by 1 base, and 19 bases separated the two germline ends. This chain's CDR3 is CASSRDSAGGFQETQYF. In nucleotides, the CDR3 is TGTGCCAGCAGCCGGGACTCCGCGGGTGGGTTCCAAGAGACCCAGTACTTC.

V usage is TRBV6-5 and J usage is TRBJ2-2; D is perhaps TRBD1 (5 bases). The germline gives CDR1 MNHEY, CDR2 SVGAGI. The CDR3 length is 16 residues. V was pared by 0 bases and J by 3 bases, with 11 bases between. CDR3 amino acids: CASSYSTQGDTGELFF. CDR3 nucleotide sequence: TGTGCCAGCAGTTACTCGACCCAGGGCGACACCGGGGAGCTGTTTTTT.

The chain uses TRBV7-2 and TRBJ1-6; D is undetermined. The V and J ends lost 5 bases and 0 bases respectively, with 14 bases between them. Germline lookup yields CDR1 SGHTA and CDR2 FQGNSA. The CDR3 is 17 amino acids. CDR3 sequence: CASSLVGMSSYNSPLHF. The CDR3 nucleotides read TGTGCCAGCAGCCTAGTGGGGATGAGCTCCTATAATTCACCCCTCCACTTT.

The chain is built from TRBV5-4 and TRBJ2-3; TRBD2 matches 9 bases. The CDR3 loop spans 15 amino acids. V lost 2 bases and J lost 5; bases outside the gene matches: 6. Germline V gene lookup returns CDR1 SGHNT and CDR2 YYREEE (reference sequence). The CDR3 DNA reads as TGTGCCAGCAGCTTCTTAGCGGGGGAGGGAGATACGCAGTATTTT. Translating it yields CASSFLAGEGDTQYF.

V is TRBV9 and J is TRBJ2-5; 10 bases are a match to TRBD2. The J call is in doubt because the DNA end fits TRBJ2-7 better. The germline CDR1 and CDR2 sequences are SGDLS and YYNGEE. The CDR3 contains 15 residues. CDR3 sequence reads: CASSPSGGMHHEQYF. CDR3 bases: TGTGCCAGCAGCCCTAGCGGGGGCATGCACCACGAGCAGTACTTC.

The chain has TRBV7-2 and TRBJ2-5; possible D gene TRBD2, 5 bases. V was pared by 1 base and J by 5 bases, with 11 bases between. The CDR3 is made up of 14 amino acids. Germline V CDR1 and CDR2: SGHTA, FQGNSA. The CDR3 is CASSLDRRGETQYF. The CDR3 DNA reads TGTGCCAGCAGCTTAGATAGGAGAGGGGAGACCCAGTACTTC. The full variable domain, rest sourced from reference TRBV7-2 and TRBJ2-5, is GAGVSQSPSNKVTEKGKDVELRCDPISGHTALYWYRQSLGQGLEFLIYFQGNSAPDKSGLPSDRFSAERTGGSVSTLTIQRTQQEDSAVYLCASSLDRRGETQYFGPGTRLLVL.

The V gene is TRBV27, the J gene TRBJ2-4, with 7 nucleotides matching TRBD2. V dropped 4 bases and J dropped 9; count of bases not matched to a gene: 6. Germline CDR1 reads MNHEY; CDR2 reads SMNVEV (reference sequence). The CDR3 extends over 13 amino acids. CDR3 loop: CASSSGGDPIQYF. The CDR3 DNA reads as TGTGCCAGCAGTTCTGGGGGGGATCCCATTCAGTACTTC.

V usage is TRBV9 and J usage is TRBJ2-1; TRBD2 matches at 8 bases. The ends lost 0 bases at V and 5 bases at J; junction bases unmatched: 4. The CDR3 runs 15 residues. Per the germline V gene, CDR1 is SGDLS and CDR2 is YYNGEE. CDR3 amino acids: CASSVDGGGNNEQFF. CDR3 in DNA: TGTGCCAGCAGCGTAGACGGGGGGGGCAACAATGAGCAGTTCTTC.

This clonotype has a handful of counts. V gene TRBV29-1 combines with J gene TRBJ2-7, with 7 bases lining up with TRBD1. Germline lookup yields CDR1 SQVTM and CDR2 ANQGSEA. V shed 7 bases, J shed 2 bases, and the junction held 5 bases outside the gene matches. The CDR3 sequence is 12 residues long. CDR3 amino acids: CSGSDRAYEQYF. The CDR3 coding sequence is TGCAGCGGTTCCGACAGGGCCTACGAGCAGTACTTC.

The CDR3 DNA is TGCGCCAGCAGTCCTGACACGAGAAGAGAAAAACTGTTTTTT. As protein: CASSPDTRREKLFF. This chain joins TRBV5-1 and TRBJ1-4; D ambiguous. CDR1 and CDR2 (germline): SGHRS, YFSETQ. The CDR3 has 14 residues. Trimming shortened V by 5 bases and J by 8 bases, and 16 bases separated the two germline ends.

V is TRBV7-9 and J is TRBJ1-1; D is ambiguous. The CDR3 has 12 amino acids. Germline CDR1 and CDR2: SEHNR and FQNEAQ (reference sequence). V lost 1 base to trimming and J lost 7 bases, with 7 bases between them. CDR3 nucleotide sequence: TGTGCCAGCAGCTTAGGCACGAATGAAGCTTTCTTT. Translating gives CASSLGTNEAFF.

The gene calls are TRBV15 and TRBJ2-1, with 7 bases aligning to TRBD1. Near its end, the DNA agrees better with TRBJ2-7, so the J call may be wrong. This CDR3 spans 17 amino acids. The germline gives CDR1 LNHNV, CDR2 YYDKDF (reference sequence). The CDR3 is CATSRAGERQGGREQYF. CDR3 DNA sequence: TGTGCCACCAGCAGAGCTGGGGAAAGACAGGGTGGGCGCGAGCAGTACTTC.

The sample holds a few counts of this clonotype. The chain combines TRBV12-3 or TRBV12-4 with TRBJ1-2; TRBD1 is a possible D gene (5 bases). The CDR3 contains 11 residues. The V and J ends lost 8 bases and 5 bases respectively, with 9 bases between them. The CDR3 bases are TGTGCCAGCTCAGGGTGGTATGGCTACACCTTC. Translation gives CASSGWYGYTF.

The gene calls are TRBV15 and TRBJ2-3; 12 nucleotides align to TRBD1. Germline CDR1 reads LNHNV; CDR2 reads YYDKDF (reference sequence). The ends lost 2 bases at V and 7 bases at J; junction bases unmatched: 4. There are 15 residues in the CDR3. The CDR3 loop reads CATSRPGQGAHTQYF. For the CDR3, the DNA is TGTGCCACCAGCAGACCGGGACAGGGGGCTCATACGCAGTATTTT.

A few counts support this clonotype. The rearrangement links TRBV20-1 to TRBJ1-2; 10 bases align to TRBD1. The CDR3 runs 14 residues. Germline values: CDR1 DFQATT, CDR2 SNEGSKA (reference sequence). Written as DNA, the CDR3 is TGCAGGGTGGGGACAGGGGACAATCCCTATGGCTACACCTTC. It encodes CRVGTGDNPYGYTF.

This chain uses TRBV20-1 with TRBJ2-3; tentatively, D is TRBD1 or TRBD2 (6 bases each). Germline values: CDR1 DFQATT, CDR2 SNEGSKA (reference sequence). The CDR3 is made up of 16 amino acids. Trimming left V 0 bases short and J 2 bases short, with 15 bases between. The CDR3 DNA sequence: TGCAGTGCTAGAGATTGGCGGCGGGGACACACAGATACGCAGTATTTT. Translated: CSARDWRRGHTDTQYF.

The chain is built from TRBV15 and TRBJ2-7, with 8 bases fitting TRBD1. Germline V CDR1 and CDR2: LNHNV, YYDKDF (reference sequence). CDR3 size: 14 residues. V shed 3 bases and J 6 bases; nucleotides not matched to a gene: 7. CDR3 bases: TGTGCCACCAGCAGGGTGGACAGGGATACCGAGCAGTACTTC. Translating gives CATSRVDRDTEQYF.

The gene calls are TRBV5-1 and TRBJ1-3, with TRBD1 matching over 7 bases. CDR1 SGHRS and CDR2 YFSETQ come from the germline V gene. V lost 4 bases to trimming and J lost 4 bases; unmatched junction nucleotides: 8. This CDR3 spans 15 amino acids. The DNA of the CDR3 is TGCGCCAGCAGCCCGGAGGCGACAGGGGGAAACACCATATATTTT. It codes for CASSPEATGGNTIYF.

The chain is built from TRBV29-1 and TRBJ2-1; perhaps TRBD2 as D (7 bases). Looked up from germline, CDR1 is SQVTM and CDR2 is ANQGSEA. Trimming removed 7 bases at V and 9 bases at J, with 22 bases between. The CDR3 totals 14 residues. CDR3 protein: CSARPGRGLGEQFF. The CDR3 DNA follows: TGCAGCGCCAGACCAGGGAGGGGGTTGGGTGAGCAGTTCTTC.

The V call is TRBV28, the J call TRBJ1-4; the match to TRBD1 covers 10 bases. J gave up 5 bases and V 10 bases, and 7 bases lay outside the gene matches. CDR3 size: 14 residues. Germline V gene lookup returns CDR1 MDHEN and CDR2 SYDVKM. The CDR3 sequence is CATAVGQGNEKLFF. The CDR3 coding sequence is TGTGCCACCGCAGTGGGACAGGGGAATGAAAAACTGTTTTTT.

The genes are TRBV6-1 and TRBJ2-7; maybe TRBD2 (5 bases). Trimming took 7 bases from V and 3 from J, leaving 10 bases between them. CDR1 is MNHNS, CDR2 SASEGT, per germline. The CDR3 is 12 amino acids. In nucleotides, the CDR3 is TGTGCCAGCATGTGGGAGAACTACGAGCAGTACTTC. Its protein is CASMWENYEQYF.